This T cell receptor (delta chain) was sequenced in a study of Vδ1+ human thymocytes. Study conclusions and caveats: In the thymus, TRG and TRD repertoires looked highly polyclonal with Gaussian CDR3 lengths.

Thymocytes were sorted as CD3+ TCRVdelta1+ TCRVdelta2- after alphabeta T cell depletion. Germline loops: CDR1 TSWWSYY, CDR2 QGS. V was clipped by 4 bases and J by 0 bases, with 30 bases between them. CDR3 size: 21 residues. RNA was extracted from the cells and then reverse transcribed. Pooled V-gene forward primers with one constant-region reverse primer generated the CDR3 amplicons by multiplex PCR. TCRdb re-processed the multiplex PCR reads using CATT. The sample includes roughly 76,000 delta-chain clones, about 35% seen only once; the top ten take over 0.2%. Comments on this clone: Its antigen is as yet unknown.

The V and J genes are TRDV1 and TRDJ1; TRDD3 might be the D (5 bases). The sequenced sample consisted of Vdelta1+ gamma-delta thymocytes from the thymus. Subset in this sample: FACS-sorted CD3+ TCRalphabeta- TCRVdelta1+ TCRVdelta2- thymocytes. The receptor's source is a boy less than two years old who had congenital heart surgery. The CDR3 DNA reads as TGTGCTCTTGGGGTATACTCGTCTACGATCGGGGGGGCCATGTACACCGATAAACTCATCTTT. Translated, it gives CALGVYSSTIGGAMYTDKLIF.